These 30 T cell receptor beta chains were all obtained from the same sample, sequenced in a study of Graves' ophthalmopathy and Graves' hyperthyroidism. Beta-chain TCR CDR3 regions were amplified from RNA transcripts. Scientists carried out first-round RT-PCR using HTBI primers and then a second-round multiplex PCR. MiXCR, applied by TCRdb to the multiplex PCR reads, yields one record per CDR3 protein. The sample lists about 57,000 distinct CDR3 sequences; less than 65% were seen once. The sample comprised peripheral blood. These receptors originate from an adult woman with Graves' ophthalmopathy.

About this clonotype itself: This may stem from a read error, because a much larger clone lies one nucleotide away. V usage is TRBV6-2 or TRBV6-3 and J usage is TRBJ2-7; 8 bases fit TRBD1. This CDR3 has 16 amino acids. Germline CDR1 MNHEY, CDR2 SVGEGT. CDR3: CASRYSQRTGPLEQYF. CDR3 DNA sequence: TGTGCCAGCAGATACTCACAGAGGACAGGGCCCCTCGAGCAGTACTTC.

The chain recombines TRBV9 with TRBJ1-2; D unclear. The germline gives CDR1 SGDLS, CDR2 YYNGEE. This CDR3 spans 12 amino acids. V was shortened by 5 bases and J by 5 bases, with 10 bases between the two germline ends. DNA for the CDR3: TGTGCCAGCAGGGGTAAAGGATATGGCTACACCTTC. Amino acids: CASRGKGYGYTF.

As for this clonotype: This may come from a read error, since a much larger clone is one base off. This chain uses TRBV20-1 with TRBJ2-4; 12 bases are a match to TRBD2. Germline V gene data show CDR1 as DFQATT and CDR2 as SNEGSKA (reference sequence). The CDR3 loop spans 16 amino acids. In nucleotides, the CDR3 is TGCAGTGCTAGTGGGCTAGCGGGAGGGGAGAAAAACACTCAGTACTTC. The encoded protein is CSASGLAGGEKNTQYF.

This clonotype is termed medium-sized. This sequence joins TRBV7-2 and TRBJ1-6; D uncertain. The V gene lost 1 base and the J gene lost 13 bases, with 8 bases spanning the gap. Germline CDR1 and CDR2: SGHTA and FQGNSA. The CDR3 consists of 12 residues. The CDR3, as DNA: TGTGCCAGCAGCTTAGATACTCGGCCCCTCCACTTT. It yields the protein CASSLDTRPLHF.

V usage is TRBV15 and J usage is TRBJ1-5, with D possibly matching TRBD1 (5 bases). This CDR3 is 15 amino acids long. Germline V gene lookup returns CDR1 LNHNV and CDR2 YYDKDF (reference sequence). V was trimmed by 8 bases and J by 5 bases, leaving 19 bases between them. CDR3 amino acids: CATGETHSGYQPQHF. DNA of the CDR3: TGTGCCACCGGGGAGACACACTCAGGGTATCAGCCCCAGCATTTT.

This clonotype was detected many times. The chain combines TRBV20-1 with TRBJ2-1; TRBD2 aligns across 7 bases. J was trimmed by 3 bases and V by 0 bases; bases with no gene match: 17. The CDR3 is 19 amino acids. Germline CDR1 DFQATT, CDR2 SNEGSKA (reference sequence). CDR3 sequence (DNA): TGCAGTGCTAGAGATCTGATTTCTGGTGGGAGGGCCAACTACAATGAGCAGTTCTTC. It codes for CSARDLISGGRANYNEQFF.

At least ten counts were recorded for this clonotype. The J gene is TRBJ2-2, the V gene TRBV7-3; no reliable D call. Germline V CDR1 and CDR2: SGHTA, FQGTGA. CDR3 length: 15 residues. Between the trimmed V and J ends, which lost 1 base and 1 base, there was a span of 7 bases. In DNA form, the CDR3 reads TGTGCCAGCAGCTTAAACCTTGAGAACACCGGGGAGCTGTTTTTT. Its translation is CASSLNLENTGELFF. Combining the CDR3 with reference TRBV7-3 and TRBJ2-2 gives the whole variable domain GAGVSQTPSNKVTEKGKYVELRCDPISGHTALYWYRQSLGQGPEFLIYFQGTGAADDSGLPNDRFFAVRPEGSVSTLKIQRTERGDSAVYLCASSLNLENTGELFFGEGSRLTVL.

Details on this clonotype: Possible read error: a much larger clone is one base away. The CDR3 sequence is CASSLLGAGGNERFF. DNA for the CDR3: TGTGCCAGCAGTTTATTGGGGGCAGGGGGCAATGAGCGGTTCTTC. The chain combines TRBV7-7 with TRBJ2-1, with 8 bases fitting TRBD1. The germline gives CDR1 SSHAT, CDR2 FNYEAQ (reference sequence). This CDR3 has 15 amino acids.

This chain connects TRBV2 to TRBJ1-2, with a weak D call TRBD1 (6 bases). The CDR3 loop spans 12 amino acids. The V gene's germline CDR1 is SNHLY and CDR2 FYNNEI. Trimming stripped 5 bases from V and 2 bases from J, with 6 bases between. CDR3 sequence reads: CASSQGNYGYTF. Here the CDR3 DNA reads TGTGCCAGCAGTCAGGGGAACTATGGCTACACCTTC.

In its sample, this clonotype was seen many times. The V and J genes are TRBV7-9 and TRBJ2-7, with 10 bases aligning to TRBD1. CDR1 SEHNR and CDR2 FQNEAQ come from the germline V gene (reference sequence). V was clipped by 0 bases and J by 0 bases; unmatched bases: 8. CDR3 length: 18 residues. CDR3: CASSLAPGTGVGSYEQYF. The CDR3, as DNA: TGTGCCAGCAGCTTAGCCCCCGGGACAGGGGTAGGCTCCTACGAGCAGTACTTC.

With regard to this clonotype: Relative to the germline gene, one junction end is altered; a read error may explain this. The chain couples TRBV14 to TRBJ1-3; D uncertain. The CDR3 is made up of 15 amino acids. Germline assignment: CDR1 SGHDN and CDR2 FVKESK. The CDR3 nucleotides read TGTGCCGGCAGCCTAATCCCAGGCCTTGGAAACACCATATATTTT. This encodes CAGSLIPGLGNTIYF.

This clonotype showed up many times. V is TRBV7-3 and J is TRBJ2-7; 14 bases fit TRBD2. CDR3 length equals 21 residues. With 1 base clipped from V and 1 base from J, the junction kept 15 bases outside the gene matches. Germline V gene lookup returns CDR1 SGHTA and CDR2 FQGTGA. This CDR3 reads CASSLNLVGGTSGRNSYEQYF. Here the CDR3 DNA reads TGTGCCAGCAGCTTAAATTTGGTTGGTGGGACTAGCGGGAGAAATTCCTACGAGCAGTACTTC.

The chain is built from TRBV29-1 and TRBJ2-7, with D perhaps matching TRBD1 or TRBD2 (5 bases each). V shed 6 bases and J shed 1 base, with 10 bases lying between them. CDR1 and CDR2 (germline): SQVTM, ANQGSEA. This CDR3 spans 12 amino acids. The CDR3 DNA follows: TGCAGCGTCGGGACCGTTTCCTACGAGCAGTACTTC. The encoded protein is CSVGTVSYEQYF.

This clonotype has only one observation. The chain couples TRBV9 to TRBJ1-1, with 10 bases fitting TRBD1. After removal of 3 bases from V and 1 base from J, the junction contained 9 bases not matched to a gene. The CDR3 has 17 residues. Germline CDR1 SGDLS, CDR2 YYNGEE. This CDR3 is CASSDWDRGNSNTEAFF. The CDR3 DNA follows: TGTGCCAGCAGCGATTGGGACAGGGGAAATTCGAACACTGAAGCTTTCTTT.

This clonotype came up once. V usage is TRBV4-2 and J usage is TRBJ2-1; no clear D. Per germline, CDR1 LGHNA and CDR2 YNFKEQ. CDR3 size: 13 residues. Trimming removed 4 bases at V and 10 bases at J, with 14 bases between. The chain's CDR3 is CASSRGRRREQFF. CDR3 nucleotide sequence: TGTGCCAGCAGCCGAGGACGACGGCGGGAGCAGTTCTTC.

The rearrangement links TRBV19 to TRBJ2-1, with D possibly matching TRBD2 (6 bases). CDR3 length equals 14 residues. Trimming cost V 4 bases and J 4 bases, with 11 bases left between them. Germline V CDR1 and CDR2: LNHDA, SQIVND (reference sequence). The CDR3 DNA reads TGTGCCAGTAGTACGGGACTTACTTACAATGAGCAGTTCTTC. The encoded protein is CASSTGLTYNEQFF. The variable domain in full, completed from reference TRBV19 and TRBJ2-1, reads DGGITQSPKYLFRKEGQNVTLSCEQNLNHDAMYWYRQDPGQGLRLIYYSQIVNDFQKGDIAEGYSVSREKKESFPLTVTSAQKNPTAFYLCASSTGLTYNEQFFGPGTRLTVL.

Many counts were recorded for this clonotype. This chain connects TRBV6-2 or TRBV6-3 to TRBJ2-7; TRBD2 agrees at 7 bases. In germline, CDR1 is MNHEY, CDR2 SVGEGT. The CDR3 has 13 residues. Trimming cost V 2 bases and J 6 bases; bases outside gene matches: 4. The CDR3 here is CASSYGRVSEQYF. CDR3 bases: TGTGCCAGCAGTTACGGGAGGGTTTCCGAGCAGTACTTC.

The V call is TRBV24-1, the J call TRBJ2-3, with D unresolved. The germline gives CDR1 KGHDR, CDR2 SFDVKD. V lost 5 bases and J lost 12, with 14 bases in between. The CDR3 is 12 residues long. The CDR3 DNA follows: TGTGCCACCAGTGCTGACACCCTGGTCCAGTATTTT. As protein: CATSADTLVQYF.

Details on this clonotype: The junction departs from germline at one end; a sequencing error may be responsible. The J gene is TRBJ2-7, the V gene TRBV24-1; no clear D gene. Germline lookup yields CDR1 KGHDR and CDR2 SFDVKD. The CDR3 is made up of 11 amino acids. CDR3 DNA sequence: TGTGCCACCAGTGACAACGGCCGGTTAGGCTTC. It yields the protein CATSDNGRLGF.

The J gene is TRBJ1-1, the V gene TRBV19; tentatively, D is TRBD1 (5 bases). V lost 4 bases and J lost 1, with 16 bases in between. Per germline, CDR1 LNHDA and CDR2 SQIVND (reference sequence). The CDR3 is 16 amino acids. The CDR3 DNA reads TGTGCCAGTAGTAGGGGACTTGGATCCTGGAACACTGAAGCTTTCTTT. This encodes CASSRGLGSWNTEAFF.

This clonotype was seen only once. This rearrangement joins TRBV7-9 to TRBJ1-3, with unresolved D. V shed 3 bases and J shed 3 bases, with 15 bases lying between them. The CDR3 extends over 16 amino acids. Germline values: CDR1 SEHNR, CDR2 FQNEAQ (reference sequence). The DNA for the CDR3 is TGTGCCAGCAGCTTGGGGAGGTTTTTGTTTGGAAACACCATATATTTT. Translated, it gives CASSLGRFLFGNTIYF.

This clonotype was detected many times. The CDR3 region is CASKEEGLNTEAFF. In DNA, the CDR3 is TGTGCCAGCAAAGAGGAAGGGCTGAACACTGAAGCTTTCTTT. This chain joins TRBV6-5 and TRBJ1-1; no reliable D call. The CDR3 loop spans 14 amino acids. The germline V gene encodes CDR1 MNHEY and CDR2 SVGAGI. Trimming pared 7 bases from V and 0 bases from J, leaving 12 bases between.

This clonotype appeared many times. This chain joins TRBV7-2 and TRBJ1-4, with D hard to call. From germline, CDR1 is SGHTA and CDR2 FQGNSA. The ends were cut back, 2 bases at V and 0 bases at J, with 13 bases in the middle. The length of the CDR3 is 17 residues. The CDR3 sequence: CASSLSVRSATNEKLFF. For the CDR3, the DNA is TGTGCCAGCAGCTTATCGGTGCGATCGGCAACTAATGAAAAACTGTTTTTT.

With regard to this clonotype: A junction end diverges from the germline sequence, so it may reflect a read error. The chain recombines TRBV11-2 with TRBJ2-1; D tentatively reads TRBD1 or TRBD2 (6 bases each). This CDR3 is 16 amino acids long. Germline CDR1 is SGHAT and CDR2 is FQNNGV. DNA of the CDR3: TGTGCCTGCAGCTTAGGCCCGGGGGCCCCATACAATGAGCAGTTCTTC. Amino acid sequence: CACSLGPGAPYNEQFF.

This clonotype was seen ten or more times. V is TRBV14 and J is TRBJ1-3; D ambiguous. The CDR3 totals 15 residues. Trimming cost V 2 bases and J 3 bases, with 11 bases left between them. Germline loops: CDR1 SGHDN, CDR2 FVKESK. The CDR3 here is CASSQIPGLGNTIYF. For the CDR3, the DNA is TGTGCCAGCAGCCAAATCCCAGGCCTTGGAAACACCATATATTTT.

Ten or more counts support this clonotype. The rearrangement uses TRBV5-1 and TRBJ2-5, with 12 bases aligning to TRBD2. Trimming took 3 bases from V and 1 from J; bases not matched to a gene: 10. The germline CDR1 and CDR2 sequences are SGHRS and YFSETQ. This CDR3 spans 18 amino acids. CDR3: CASSSGLAGSISQETQYF. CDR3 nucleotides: TGCGCCAGCAGCTCAGGACTAGCGGGGTCGATAAGCCAAGAGACCCAGTACTTC.

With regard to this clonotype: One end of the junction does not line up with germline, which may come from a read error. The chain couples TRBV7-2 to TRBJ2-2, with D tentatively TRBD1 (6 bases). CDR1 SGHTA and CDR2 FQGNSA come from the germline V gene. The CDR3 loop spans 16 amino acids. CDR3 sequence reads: CASSQDRAGADGELFF. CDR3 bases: TGCGCCAGCAGCCAAGATCGGGCAGGGGCGGACGGGGAGCTGTTTTTT.

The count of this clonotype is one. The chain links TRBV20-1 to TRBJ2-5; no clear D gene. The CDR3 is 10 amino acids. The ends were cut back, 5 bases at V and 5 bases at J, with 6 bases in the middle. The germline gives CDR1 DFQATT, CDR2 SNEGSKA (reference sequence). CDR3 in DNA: TGCAGTGCTGGGTGGGAGACCCAGTACTTC. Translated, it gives CSAGWETQYF.

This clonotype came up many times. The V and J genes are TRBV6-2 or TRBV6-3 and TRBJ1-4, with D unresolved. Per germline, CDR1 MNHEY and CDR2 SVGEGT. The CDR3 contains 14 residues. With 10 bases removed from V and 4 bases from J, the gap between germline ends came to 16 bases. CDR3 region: CATRHSSINEKLFF. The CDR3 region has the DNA TGTGCCACCAGACATTCTTCAATTAATGAAAAACTGTTTTTT.

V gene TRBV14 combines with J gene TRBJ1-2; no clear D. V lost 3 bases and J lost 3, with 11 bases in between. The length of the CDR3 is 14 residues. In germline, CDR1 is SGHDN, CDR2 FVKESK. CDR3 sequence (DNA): TGTGCCAGCAGCCAGGGGTCCCTCGACTATGGCTACACCTTC. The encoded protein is CASSQGSLDYGYTF.